The T cell receptor (beta chain) described here comes from a study of spatial heterogeneity in lung cancer. Study overall: Beta-chain sequences consistently outnumbered alpha-chain sequences in detection. The study observed each unique TCR and UMI combination more than ten times on average in raw reads. Study outcomes and limitations: The number of expanded tumor alpha and beta chains correlated with mutation number.

This clonotype has ten or more counts. What it binds is not known. Every cDNA TCR molecule received its own unique molecular identifier. MiXCR was run by TCRdb on the 5' RACE reads, yielding one entry per CDR3 protein. The table includes about 11,000 distinct CDR3 sequences, 4% to 6% detected once. Trimming left V 4 bases short and J 7 bases short, with 17 bases between. The germline gives CDR1 MNHEY, CDR2 SVGEGT. The length of the CDR3 is 15 residues. Time point denoted: sample taken at primary tumor resection. The origin of this receptor is a male donor with early-stage non-small cell lung cancer. This chain joins TRBV6-2 or TRBV6-3 and TRBJ2-1, with D possibly TRBD1 on 6 matching bases. The specimen comprised lung tumor tissue, sampled at surgery. The CDR3 coding sequence is TGTGCCAGCAGTTCTATGGACAGTTTTGGGAATGAGCAGTTCTTC. Translating gives CASSSMDSFGNEQFF.